The clone carrying this TCR beta chain has more than one count but fewer than ten. Germline V gives CDR1 DFQATT, CDR2 SNEGSKA (reference sequence). The CDR3 has 12 residues. Deletions cut 1 base from V and 3 bases from J, with 6 bases between. The sample comes from a study of T-cell reconstitution after alpha-beta-depleted transplantation in children. Researchers prepared the TCRbeta library using unique molecular identifiers, the study reports. MiXCR was run by TCRdb on the PCR reads, yielding one entry per CDR3 protein. Seen here are nearly 400,000 distinct CDR3 sequences, 20% observed once, and the top ten hold approximately 3.9%.

The chain links TRBV20-1 to TRBJ1-2; D remains ambiguous. The TCR originated in a human donor who donated a stem cell graft to a child with acute myeloid leukemia. Sequences were derived from PBMCs from the stem cell graft donor, sampled from the stem cell graft. The CDR3 nucleotides are TGCAGTGCTAGAGCGCGGGACTATGGCTACACCTTC. As protein: CSARARDYGYTF.